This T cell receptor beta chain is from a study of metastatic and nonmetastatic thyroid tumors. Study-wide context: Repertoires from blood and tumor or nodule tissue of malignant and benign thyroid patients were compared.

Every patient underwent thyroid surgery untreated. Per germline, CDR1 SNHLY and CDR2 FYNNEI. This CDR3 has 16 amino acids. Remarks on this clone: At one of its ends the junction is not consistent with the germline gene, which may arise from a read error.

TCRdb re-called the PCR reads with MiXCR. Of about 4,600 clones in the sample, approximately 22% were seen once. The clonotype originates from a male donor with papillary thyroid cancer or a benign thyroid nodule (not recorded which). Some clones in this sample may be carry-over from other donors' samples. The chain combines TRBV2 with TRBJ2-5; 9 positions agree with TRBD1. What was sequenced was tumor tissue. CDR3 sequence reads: CASTGPGQGGQDTQYF. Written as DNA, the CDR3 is TGTGCCAGCACTGGCCCGGGACAGGGTGGCCAAGATACCCAGTACTTC.